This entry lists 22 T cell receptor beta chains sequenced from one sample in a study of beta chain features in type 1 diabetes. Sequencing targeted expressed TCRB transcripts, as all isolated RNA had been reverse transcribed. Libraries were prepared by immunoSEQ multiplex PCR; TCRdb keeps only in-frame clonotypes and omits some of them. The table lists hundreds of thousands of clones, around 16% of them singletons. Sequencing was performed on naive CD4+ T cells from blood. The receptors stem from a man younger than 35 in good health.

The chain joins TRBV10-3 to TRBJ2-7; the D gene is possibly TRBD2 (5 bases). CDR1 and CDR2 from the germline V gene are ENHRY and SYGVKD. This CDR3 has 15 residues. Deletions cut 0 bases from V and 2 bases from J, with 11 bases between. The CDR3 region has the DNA TGTGCCATCAGTGAGTCCCAGCGGTCCACCTACGAGCAGTACTTC. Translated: CAISESQRSTYEQYF.

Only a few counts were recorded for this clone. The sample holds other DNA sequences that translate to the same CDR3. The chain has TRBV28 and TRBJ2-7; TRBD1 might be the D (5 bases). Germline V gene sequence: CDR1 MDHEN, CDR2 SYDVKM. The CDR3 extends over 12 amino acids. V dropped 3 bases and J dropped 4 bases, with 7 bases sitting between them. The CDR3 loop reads CASSLGHYEQYF. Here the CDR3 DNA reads TGTGCCAGCAGTTTGGGGCATTACGAGCAGTACTTC.

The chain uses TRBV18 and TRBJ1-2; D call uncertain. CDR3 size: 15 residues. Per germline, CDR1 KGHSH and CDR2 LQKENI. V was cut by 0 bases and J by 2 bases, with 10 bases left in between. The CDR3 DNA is TGTGCCAGCTCACCACCGGGCAGGTTGAACTATGGCTACACCTTC. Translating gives CASSPPGRLNYGYTF.

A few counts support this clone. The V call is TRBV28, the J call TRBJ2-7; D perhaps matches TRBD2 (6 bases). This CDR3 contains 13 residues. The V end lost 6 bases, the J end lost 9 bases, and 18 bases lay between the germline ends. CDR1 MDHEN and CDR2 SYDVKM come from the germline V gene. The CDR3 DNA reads TGTGCCAGCAGAGGAGGGCTGGAGTCCCGGCAGTACTTC. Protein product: CASRGGLESRQYF.

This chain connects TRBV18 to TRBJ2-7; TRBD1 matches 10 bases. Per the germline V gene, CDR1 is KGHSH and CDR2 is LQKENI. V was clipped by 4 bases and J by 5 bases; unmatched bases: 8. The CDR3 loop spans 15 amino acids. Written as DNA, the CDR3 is TGTGCCAGCTCACTCACCGGGACAGGGGTCCACGAGCAGTACTTC. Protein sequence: CASSLTGTGVHEQYF.

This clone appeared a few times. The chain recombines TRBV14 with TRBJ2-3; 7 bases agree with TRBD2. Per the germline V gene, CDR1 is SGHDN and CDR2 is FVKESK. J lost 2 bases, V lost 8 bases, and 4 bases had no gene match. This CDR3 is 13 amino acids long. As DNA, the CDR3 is TGTGCCAGCGCGGGACTAAACACAGATACGCAGTATTTT. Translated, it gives CASAGLNTDTQYF.

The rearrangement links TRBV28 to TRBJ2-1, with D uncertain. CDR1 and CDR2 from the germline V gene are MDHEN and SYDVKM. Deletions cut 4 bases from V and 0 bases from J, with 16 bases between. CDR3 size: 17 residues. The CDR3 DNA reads TGTGCCAGCAGTTCCACCATTGGGCGGAGCTCCTACAATGAGCAGTTCTTC. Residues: CASSSTIGRSSYNEQFF. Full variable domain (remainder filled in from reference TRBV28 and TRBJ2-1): DVKVTQSSRYLVKRTGEKVFLECVQDMDHENMFWYRQDPGLGLRLIYFSYDVKMKEKGDIPEGYSVSREKKERFSLILESASTNQTSMYLCASSSTIGRSSYNEQFFGPGTRLTVL.

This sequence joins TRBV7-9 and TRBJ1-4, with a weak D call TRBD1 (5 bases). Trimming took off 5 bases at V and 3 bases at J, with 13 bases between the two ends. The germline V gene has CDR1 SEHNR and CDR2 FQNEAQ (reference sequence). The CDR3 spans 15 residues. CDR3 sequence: CASSPNGGANEKLFF. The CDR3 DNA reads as TGTGCCAGCAGCCCCAACGGGGGTGCTAATGAAAAACTGTTTTTT.

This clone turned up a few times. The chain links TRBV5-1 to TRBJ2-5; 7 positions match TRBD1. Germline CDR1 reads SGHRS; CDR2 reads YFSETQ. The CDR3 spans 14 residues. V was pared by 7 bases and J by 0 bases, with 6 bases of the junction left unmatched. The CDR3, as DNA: TGCGCCAGCTGGAACAGGGGAAACCAAGAGACCCAGTACTTC. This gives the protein CASWNRGNQETQYF.

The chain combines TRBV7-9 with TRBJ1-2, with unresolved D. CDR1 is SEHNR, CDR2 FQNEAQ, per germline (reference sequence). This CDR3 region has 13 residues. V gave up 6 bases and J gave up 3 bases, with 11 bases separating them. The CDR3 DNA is TGTGCCAGCAGGGCGGACGGTTACTATGGCTACACCTTC. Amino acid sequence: CASRADGYYGYTF.

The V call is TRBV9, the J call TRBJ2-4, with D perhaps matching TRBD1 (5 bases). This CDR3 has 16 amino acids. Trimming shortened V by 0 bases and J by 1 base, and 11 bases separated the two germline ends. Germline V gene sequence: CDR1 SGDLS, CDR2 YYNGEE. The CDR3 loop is CASSVVQARAKNIQYF. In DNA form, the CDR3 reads TGTGCCAGCAGCGTAGTACAGGCGCGGGCCAAAAACATTCAGTACTTC.

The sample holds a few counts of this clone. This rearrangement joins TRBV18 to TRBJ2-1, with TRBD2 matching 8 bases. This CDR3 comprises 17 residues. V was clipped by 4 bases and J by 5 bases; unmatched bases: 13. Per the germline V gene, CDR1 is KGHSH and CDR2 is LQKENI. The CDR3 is CASSRDSGTRDNNEQFF. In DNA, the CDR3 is TGTGCCAGCTCACGCGATTCCGGGACTAGGGACAACAATGAGCAGTTCTTC.

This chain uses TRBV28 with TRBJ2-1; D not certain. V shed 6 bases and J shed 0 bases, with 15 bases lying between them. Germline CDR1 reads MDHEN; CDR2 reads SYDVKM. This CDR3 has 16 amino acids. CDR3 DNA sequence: TGTGCCAGCAGATCCCAAGCGTTGAACTCCTACAATGAGCAGTTCTTC. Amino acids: CASRSQALNSYNEQFF.

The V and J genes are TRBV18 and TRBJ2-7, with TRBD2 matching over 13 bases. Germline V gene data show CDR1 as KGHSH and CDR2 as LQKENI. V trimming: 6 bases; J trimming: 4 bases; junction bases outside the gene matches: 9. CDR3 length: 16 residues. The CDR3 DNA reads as TGTGCCAGCTCGCCCCTACTAGCGGGGGGGCCTTACGAGCAGTACTTC. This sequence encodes CASSPLLAGGPYEQYF. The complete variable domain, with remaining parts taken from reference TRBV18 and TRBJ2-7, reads NAGVMQNPRHLVRRRGQEARLRCSPMKGHSHVYWYRQLPEEGLKFMVYLQKENIIDESGMPKERFSAEFPKEGPSILRIQQVVRGDSAAYFCASSPLLAGGPYEQYFGPGTRLTVT.

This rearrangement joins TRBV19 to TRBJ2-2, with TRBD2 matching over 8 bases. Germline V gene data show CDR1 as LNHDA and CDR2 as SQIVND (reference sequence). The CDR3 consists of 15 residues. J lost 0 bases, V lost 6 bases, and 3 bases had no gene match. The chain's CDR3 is CASSLAGTNTGELFF. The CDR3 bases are TGTGCCAGTAGCTTAGCGGGGACGAACACCGGGGAGCTGTTTTTT.

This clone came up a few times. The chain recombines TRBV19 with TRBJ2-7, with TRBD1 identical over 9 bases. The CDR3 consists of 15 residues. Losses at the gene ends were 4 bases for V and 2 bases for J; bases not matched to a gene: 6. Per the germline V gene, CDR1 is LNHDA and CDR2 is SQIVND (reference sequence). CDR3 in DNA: TGTGCCAGTAGTACCCGACAGGGGGGAACCTACGAGCAGTACTTC. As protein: CASSTRQGGTYEQYF.

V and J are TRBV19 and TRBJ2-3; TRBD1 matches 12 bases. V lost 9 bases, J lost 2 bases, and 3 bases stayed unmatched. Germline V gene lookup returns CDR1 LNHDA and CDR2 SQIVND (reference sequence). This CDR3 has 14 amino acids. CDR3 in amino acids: CASRDRGHTDTQYF. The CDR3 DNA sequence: TGTGCCAGCCGGGACAGGGGGCACACAGATACGCAGTATTTT.

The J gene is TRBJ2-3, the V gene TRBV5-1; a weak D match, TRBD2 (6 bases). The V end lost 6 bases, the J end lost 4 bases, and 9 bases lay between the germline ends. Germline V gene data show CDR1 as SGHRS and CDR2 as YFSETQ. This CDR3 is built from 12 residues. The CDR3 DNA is TGCGCCAGCAAGGCGGGGTCAGATACGCAGTATTTT. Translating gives CASKAGSDTQYF. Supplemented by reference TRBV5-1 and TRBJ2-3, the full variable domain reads KAGVTQTPRYLIKTRGQQVTLSCSPISGHRSVSWYQQTPGQGLQFLFEYFSETQRNKGNFPGRFSGRQFSNSRSEMNVSTLELGDSALYLCASKAGSDTQYFGPGTRLTVL.

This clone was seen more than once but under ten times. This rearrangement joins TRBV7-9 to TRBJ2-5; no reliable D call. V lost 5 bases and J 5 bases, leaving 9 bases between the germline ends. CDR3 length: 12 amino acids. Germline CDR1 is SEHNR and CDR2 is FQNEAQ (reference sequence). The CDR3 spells CASSPSAETQYF. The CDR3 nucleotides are TGTGCCAGCAGCCCCTCGGCCGAGACCCAGTACTTC. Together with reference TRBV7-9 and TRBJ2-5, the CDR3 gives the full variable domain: DTGVSQNPRHKITKRGQNVTFRCDPISEHNRLYWYRQTLGQGPEFLTYFQNEAQLEKSRLLSDRFSAERPKGSFSTLEIQRTEQGDSAMYLCASSPSAETQYFGPGTRLLVL.

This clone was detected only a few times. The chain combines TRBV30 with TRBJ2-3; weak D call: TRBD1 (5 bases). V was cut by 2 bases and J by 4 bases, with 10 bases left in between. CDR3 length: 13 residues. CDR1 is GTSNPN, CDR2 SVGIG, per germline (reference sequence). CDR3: CAWSIQGADTQYF. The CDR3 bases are TGTGCCTGGAGTATCCAGGGTGCAGATACGCAGTATTTT.

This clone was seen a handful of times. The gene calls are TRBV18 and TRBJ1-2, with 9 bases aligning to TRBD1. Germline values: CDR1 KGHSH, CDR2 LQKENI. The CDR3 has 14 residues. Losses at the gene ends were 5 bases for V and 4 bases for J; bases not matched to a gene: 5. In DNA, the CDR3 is TGTGCCAGCTCAGGGACAGGGCTCTCCTATGGCTACACCTTC. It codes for CASSGTGLSYGYTF.

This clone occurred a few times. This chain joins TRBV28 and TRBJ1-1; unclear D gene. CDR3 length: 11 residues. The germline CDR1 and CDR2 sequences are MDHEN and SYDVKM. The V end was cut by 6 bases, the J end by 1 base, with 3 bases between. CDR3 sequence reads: CASRTNTEAFF. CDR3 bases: TGTGCCAGCAGGACGAACACTGAAGCTTTCTTT.